The next 3 T cell receptor beta chains were all read from a single sample in a study of identical twins. TCRdb processed the 5' RACE reads anew with MiXCR; each CDR3 protein has one entry. The table lists approximately 500,000 distinct CDR3 sequences, 20% to 25% of them singletons. These data also formed part of another study, on T cells expressing NK-cell markers.

The sequenced sample was CD4+ T cells sorted from blood. All receptors derive from a woman aged 18-35 years in good health.

This clonotype was seen a few times. This sequence joins TRBV9 and TRBJ2-2, with 7 bases aligning to TRBD2. In germline, CDR1 is SGDLS, CDR2 YYNGEE. The junction had 12 bases not matched to a gene; V was cut back by 3 bases and J by 7 bases. The CDR3 is made up of 16 amino acids. CDR3 region: CASSAGLVPGFGELFF. The CDR3 DNA follows: TGTGCCAGCAGCGCCGGACTAGTGCCAGGTTTCGGGGAGCTGTTTTTT.

The chain links TRBV12-3 or TRBV12-4 to TRBJ2-1, with 11 bases aligning to TRBD2. CDR3 length: 18 residues. V shed 4 bases and J 1 base; nucleotides not matched to a gene: 9. The CDR3 DNA reads TGTGCCAGCAGTTCCCTAGCGGGAGGTATCCCTTCCTACAATGAGCAGTTCTTC. Amino acid sequence: CASSSLAGGIPSYNEQFF.

The chain couples TRBV5-1 to TRBJ2-5; tentatively, D is TRBD2 (5 bases). The germline V and J ends were trimmed by 4 bases and 5 bases, with 18 bases remaining between them. Germline-derived CDR1 and CDR2 are SGHRS and YFSETQ. The CDR3 consists of 15 residues. The DNA of the CDR3 is TGCGCCAGCAGCCCCCGGGAAGAATTGCGGGAGACCCAGTACTTC. Translated, it gives CASSPREELRETQYF.